Following are 27 T cell receptor beta chains from one sample sequenced in a study of molecular identifiers for immune sequencing clone quantification. TCRdb recomputed calls from the PCR reads with MiXCR, one row per CDR3 protein. The sample carries about 500,000 distinct CDR3 sequences, around 21% recorded once. The sample was naive CD8+ T cells from blood, with Jurkat cell RNA spiked in. Subset of the sample: FACS-sorted CD8+CD4-CCR7+CD45RA+ naive T cells. Receptor source: a human donor in good health. Some libraries in this study had Jurkat cell RNA spiked in.

This clonotype was detected a few times. The chain recombines TRBV4-3 with TRBJ2-1; 11 bases line up with TRBD2. There are 17 residues in the CDR3. The V and J ends lost 1 base and 10 bases, in that order; junction bases with no gene match: 12. Germline V gives CDR1 LGHNA, CDR2 YSLEER. The CDR3 bases are TGCGCCAGCAGCCAAGGCTTAGCGGGGGGGCTGTTCCGGGAGCAGTTCTTC. This translates into CASSQGLAGGLFREQFF.

To note about this clonotype: It may be a read error: a sequence one base away is much more abundant. The CDR3 end shows no conserved phenylalanine or tryptophan, and so a read error is likely. The chain has TRBV7-9 and TRBJ2-3, with D possibly TRBD2 on 5 matching bases. V gave up 3 bases and J gave up 5 bases, with 12 bases separating them. The CDR3 extends over 14 amino acids. CDR1 and CDR2 (germline): SEHNR, FQNEAQ (reference sequence). The CDR3 loop is CASSLQLAIDTQYL. The CDR3 bases are TGTGCCAGCAGCTTGCAGCTAGCCATAGATACGCAGTATCTT.

This clonotype was counted ten times or more. The chain links TRBV12-3 or TRBV12-4 to TRBJ1-4, with a tentative D call TRBD1 (5 bases). The CDR3 spans 15 residues. Trimming shortened V by 1 base and J by 6 bases, and 12 bases separated the two germline ends. CDR3 protein: CASSLVLQGYEKLFF. In DNA form, the CDR3 reads TGTGCCAGCAGTTTAGTACTTCAGGGTTATGAAAAACTGTTTTTT.

This clonotype was picked up one time. Given the absence of the conserved phenylalanine or tryptophan at the CDR3 end, a read error is likely. The rearrangement joins TRBV12-3 or TRBV12-4 to TRBJ1-2; the D gene is possibly TRBD1 (6 bases). Trimming stripped 6 bases from V and 2 bases from J, with 10 bases between. CDR3 length: 13 amino acids. CDR3 DNA sequence: TGTGCCAGCAGATCGGACAGCAACTATGGCTACACCCTC. It encodes CASRSDSNYGYTL.

This clonotype was counted a few times. V usage is TRBV14 and J usage is TRBJ2-1; D ambiguous. This CDR3 has 13 residues. Trimming removed 3 bases from V and 5 bases from J, with 8 bases in between. The germline gives CDR1 SGHDN, CDR2 FVKESK. In nucleotides, the CDR3 is TGTGCCAGCAGCCACCTGTCGAACAATGAGCAGTTCTTC. Protein: CASSHLSNNEQFF. The full variable domain, in which reference TRBV14 and TRBJ2-1 provide the parts outside the CDR3, is EAGVTQFPSHSVIEKGQTVTLRCDPISGHDNLYWYRRVMGKEIKFLLHFVKESKQDESGMPNNRFLAERTGGTYSTLKVQPAELEDSGVYFCASSHLSNNEQFFGPGTRLTVL.

This clonotype was detected many times. The chain joins TRBV4-3 to TRBJ2-7, with TRBD2 matching 8 bases. Unmatched junction bases numbered 7, after V lost 4 bases and J lost 2 bases. Per germline, CDR1 LGHNA and CDR2 YSLEER. The CDR3 sequence is 15 residues long. The CDR3 DNA follows: TGCGCCAGCAGCCCCCAGCGGACTAGCCCCTACGAGCAGTACTTC. Translating gives CASSPQRTSPYEQYF.

This clonotype was observed a few times. The chain combines TRBV20-1 with TRBJ2-1, with 14 bases matching TRBD2. The CDR3 has 19 amino acids. Per the germline V gene, CDR1 is DFQATT and CDR2 is SNEGSKA (reference sequence). After removal of 6 bases from V and 2 bases from J, the junction contained 15 bases not matched to a gene. The CDR3 region has the DNA TGCAGTGCGCAAACGACCGGGACTAGCGGGAGTTGGACCTACAATGAGCAGTTCTTC. The encoded protein is CSAQTTGTSGSWTYNEQFF.

The sample holds many counts of this clonotype. The chain uses TRBV29-1 and TRBJ2-3; D gene unclear. Germline loops: CDR1 SQVTM, CDR2 ANQGSEA. The CDR3 runs to 9 residues. Deletions cut 6 bases from V and 6 bases from J, with 4 bases between. Here the CDR3 reads CSVPDTQYF. CDR3 DNA sequence: TGCAGCGTCCCGGATACGCAGTATTTT.

The table lists this clonotype with many counts. The chain links TRBV29-1 to TRBJ2-7, with 11 bases matching TRBD2. The J segment lost 3 bases and the V segment lost 6 bases, leaving 13 bases of the junction unmatched. CDR1 and CDR2 (germline): SQVTM, ANQGSEA. This CDR3 is built from 16 residues. The CDR3 bases are TGCAGCGTAGGCAGGAAAACTAGCGGGGGTATCTACGAGCAGTACTTC. Translating it yields CSVGRKTSGGIYEQYF.

The chain couples TRBV13 to TRBJ2-7; TRBD1 might be the D (6 bases). Germline V CDR1 and CDR2: PRHDT, FYEKMQ (reference sequence). The V gene lost 5 bases and the J gene lost 3 bases, with 14 bases spanning the gap. This CDR3 is 14 amino acids long. The CDR3 coding sequence is TGTGCCAGCAGCAACCAGGGGCCCTTCTACGAGCAGTACTTC. Translated: CASSNQGPFYEQYF.

This clonotype was detected a few times. J is TRBJ1-5 and V is TRBV27; TRBD1 agrees at 10 bases. CDR1 and CDR2 (germline): MNHEY, SMNVEV (reference sequence). The CDR3 extends over 16 amino acids. Losses at the gene ends were 5 bases for V and 2 bases for J; bases not matched to a gene: 6. The CDR3 coding sequence is TGTGCCAGCAGTCCCCGACAGGGGGCTCGCAATCAGCCCCAGCATTTT. It is translated as CASSPRQGARNQPQHF.

This clonotype appeared many times. This chain connects TRBV19 to TRBJ1-5; D may be TRBD1 (6 bases). Germline V gene sequence: CDR1 LNHDA, CDR2 SQIVND (reference sequence). V lost 5 bases, J lost 1 base, and 15 bases lay in between. This CDR3 has 16 amino acids. The CDR3, as DNA: TGTGCCAGTAGTCCCTACAGGGACCTAAGCAATCAGCCCCAGCATTTT. Translation gives CASSPYRDLSNQPQHF.

The table lists this clonotype with a few counts. The J gene is TRBJ1-5, the V gene TRBV6-5; possibly TRBD1 for D (5 bases). This CDR3 region has 12 residues. Germline CDR1 MNHEY, CDR2 SVGAGI. V was pared by 4 bases and J by 12 bases, with 13 bases between. CDR3 DNA: TGTGCCAGCAGTTCCGGGACCGCGAGCCAGCATTTT. Translation gives CASSSGTASQHF.

This clonotype was seen a few times. The gene calls are TRBV28 and TRBJ2-2; 13 bases are shared with TRBD2. The CDR3 is 18 amino acids. Losses at the gene ends were 2 bases for V and 5 bases for J; bases not matched to a gene: 8. Germline lookup yields CDR1 MDHEN and CDR2 SYDVKM. CDR3 DNA sequence: TGTGCCAGCAGTTTAAGGACTAGCGGGAGCAGTCCAACCGGGGAGCTGTTTTTT. Amino acid sequence: CASSLRTSGSSPTGELFF.

The J gene is TRBJ2-5, the V gene TRBV7-9, with 12 bases identical to TRBD2. Germline V lookup: CDR1 SEHNR, CDR2 FQNEAQ (reference sequence). The CDR3 spans 16 residues. J was trimmed by 4 bases and V by 6 bases; bases with no gene match: 9. CDR3 bases: TGTGCCAGCAGTGGGACCACTAGCGGGGGGACAGAGACCCAGTACTTC. Translated: CASSGTTSGGTETQYF.

As concerns this clonotype: This may be a read error: a much more frequent sequence differs by one nucleotide. V and J are TRBV13 and TRBJ1-1; no firm D call. The germline CDR1 and CDR2 sequences are PRHDT and FYEKMQ (reference sequence). V gave up 7 bases and J gave up 1 base, with 7 bases separating them. This CDR3 comprises 12 residues. The CDR3 is CASNDSNTEAFF. Written as DNA, the CDR3 is TGTGCCAGCAACGATTCGAACACTGAAGCTTTCTTT.

Of note for this clonotype: This CDR3 fails to terminate in the conserved phenylalanine or tryptophan, so it likely reflects a read error. The rearrangement joins TRBV6-5 to TRBJ1-6, with D uncertain. Germline V gene lookup returns CDR1 MNHEY and CDR2 SVGAGI. This CDR3 has 13 amino acids. The germline V and J ends were trimmed by 2 bases and 9 bases, with 8 bases remaining between them. The CDR3 is CASSYRVTSPLHS. CDR3 DNA: TGTGCCAGCAGTTACAGGGTTACTTCACCCCTCCACTCT.

On this clonotype: This clone may be a read error of a much larger clone one base away. This chain uses TRBV9 with TRBJ2-3; tentatively, D is TRBD1 or TRBD2 (5 bases each). The CDR3 contains 15 residues. V was pared by 4 bases and J by 1 base, with 13 bases between. Germline V gives CDR1 SGDLS, CDR2 YYNGEE. The DNA of the CDR3 is TGTGCCAGCAGCTTGTGGGGGAGTGGCACAGATACGCAGTATTTT. It is translated as CASSLWGSGTDTQYF.

This clonotype was seen repeatedly, ten times or more. The chain employs TRBV7-6 and TRBJ2-7, with 7 nucleotides matching TRBD1. Trimming took 1 base from V and 5 from J; bases not matched to a gene: 2. This CDR3 has 13 amino acids. Germline V gene data show CDR1 as SGHVS and CDR2 as FNYEAQ. CDR3 amino acids: CASSLVGTDEQYF. The CDR3 region has the DNA TGTGCCAGCAGCTTAGTTGGGACAGACGAGCAGTACTTC.

The V call is TRBV10-1, the J call TRBJ2-1, with D hard to call. The germline gives CDR1 WNHNN, CDR2 SYGVQD (reference sequence). With 4 bases removed from V and 7 bases from J, the gap between germline ends came to 8 bases. The CDR3 covers 12 residues. CDR3 in amino acids: CASSGQPNEQFF. CDR3 sequence (DNA): TGCGCCAGCAGTGGCCAGCCGAATGAGCAGTTCTTC.

This clonotype appeared many times. The rearrangement joins TRBV6-5 to TRBJ2-3; no clear D. Deletions cut 7 bases from V and 5 bases from J, with 19 bases between. CDR1 and CDR2 (germline): MNHEY, SVGAGI. The CDR3 has 15 residues. CDR3 sequence (DNA): TGTGCCAGCAAAGGTTGGACCCGCTTAGGAGATACGCAGTATTTT. The encoded protein is CASKGWTRLGDTQYF.

This clonotype was seen at least ten times. The chain recombines TRBV5-1 with TRBJ2-3; D may be TRBD2 (7 bases). This CDR3 is 14 amino acids long. V gave up 3 bases and J gave up 6 bases, with 14 bases separating them. Germline CDR1 SGHRS, CDR2 YFSETQ. Written as DNA, the CDR3 is TGCGCCAGCAGCTGGAGGGGGGGCGCGGATACGCAGTATTTT. Residues: CASSWRGGADTQYF.

The chain is built from TRBV5-1 and TRBJ2-7, with 9 bases that match TRBD1. Germline assignment: CDR1 SGHRS and CDR2 YFSETQ. Losses at the gene ends were 4 bases for V and 7 bases for J; bases not matched to a gene: 18. The CDR3 is made up of 17 amino acids. The CDR3 sequence is CASSPLPGQGVVGEQYF. The CDR3 DNA reads TGCGCCAGCAGCCCACTACCGGGACAGGGAGTGGTTGGTGAGCAGTACTTC.

As regards this clonotype: A much larger clone lies a single base off, so this may be a read error. The CDR3 end shows no conserved phenylalanine or tryptophan, and so a read error is likely. CDR3: CASTNYRMNTEAFS. DNA for the CDR3: TGTGCCAGCACCAACTACAGGATGAACACTGAAGCTTTCTCT. This chain joins TRBV12-3 or TRBV12-4 and TRBJ1-1, with a tentative D call TRBD1 (5 bases). The CDR3 extends over 14 amino acids. V lost 7 bases to trimming and J lost 0 bases, with 12 bases between them.

This clonotype was seen repeatedly, ten times or more. V usage is TRBV7-9 and J usage is TRBJ2-3, with 7 bases lining up with TRBD2. CDR3 length equals 15 residues. The V gene end was trimmed by 2 bases and the J gene end by 0 bases; junction bases not matched to a gene: 2. Germline V gene sequence: CDR1 SEHNR, CDR2 FQNEAQ (reference sequence). The CDR3 DNA follows: TGTGCCAGCAGCTTACTAGCGGTTAGCACAGATACGCAGTATTTT. It codes for CASSLLAVSTDTQYF.

This clonotype was counted only a few times. J is TRBJ2-2 and V is TRBV14, with 12 bases that match TRBD2. Germline assignment: CDR1 SGHDN and CDR2 FVKESK. The CDR3 runs 15 residues. V dropped 7 bases and J dropped 4; count of bases not matched to a gene: 4. CDR3 amino acids: CASTTGLAGTGELFF. The CDR3 DNA reads as TGTGCCAGCACCACGGGACTAGCGGGCACCGGGGAGCTGTTTTTT.

Ten or more counts support this clonotype. The chain is built from TRBV28 and TRBJ1-2; 7 bases are a match to TRBD1. With 6 bases clipped from V and 2 bases from J, the junction kept 12 bases outside the gene matches. There are 16 residues in the CDR3. Germline V gives CDR1 MDHEN, CDR2 SYDVKM. CDR3 loop: CASSPFAQGLNYGYTF. The DNA of the CDR3 is TGTGCCAGCAGCCCCTTCGCACAGGGGCTGAACTATGGCTACACCTTC.